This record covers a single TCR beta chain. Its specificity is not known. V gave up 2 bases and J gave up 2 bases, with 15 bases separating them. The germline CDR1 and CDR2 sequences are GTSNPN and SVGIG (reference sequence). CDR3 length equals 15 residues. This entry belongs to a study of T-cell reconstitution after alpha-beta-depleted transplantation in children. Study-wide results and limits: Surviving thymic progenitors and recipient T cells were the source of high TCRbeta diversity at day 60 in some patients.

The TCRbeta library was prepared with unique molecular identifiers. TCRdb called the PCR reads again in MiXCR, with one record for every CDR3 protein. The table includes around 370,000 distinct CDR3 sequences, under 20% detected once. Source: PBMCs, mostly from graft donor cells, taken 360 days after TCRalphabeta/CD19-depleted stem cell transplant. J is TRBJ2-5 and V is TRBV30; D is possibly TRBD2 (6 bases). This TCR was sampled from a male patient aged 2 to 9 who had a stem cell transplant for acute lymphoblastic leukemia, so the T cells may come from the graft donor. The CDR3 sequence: CAWSSGTGPQETQYF. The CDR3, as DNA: TGTGCCTGGAGTTCCGGGACTGGGCCTCAAGAGACCCAGTACTTC.